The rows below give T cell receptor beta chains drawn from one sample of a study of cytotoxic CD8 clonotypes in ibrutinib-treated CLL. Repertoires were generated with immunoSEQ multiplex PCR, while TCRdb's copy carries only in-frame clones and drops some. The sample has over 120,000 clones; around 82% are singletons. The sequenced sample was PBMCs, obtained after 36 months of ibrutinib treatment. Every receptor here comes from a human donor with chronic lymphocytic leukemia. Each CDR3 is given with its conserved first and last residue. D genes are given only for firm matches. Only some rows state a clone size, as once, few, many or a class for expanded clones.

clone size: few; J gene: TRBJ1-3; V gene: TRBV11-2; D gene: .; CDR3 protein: CASSLGLSGNTIYF; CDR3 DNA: TGTGCCAGCAGCTTAGGCCTCTCTGGAAACACCATATATTTT
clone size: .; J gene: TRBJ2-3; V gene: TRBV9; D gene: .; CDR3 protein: CASSTRQTDTQYF; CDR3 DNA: TGTGCCAGCAGCACCCGACAGACAGATACGCAGTATTTT
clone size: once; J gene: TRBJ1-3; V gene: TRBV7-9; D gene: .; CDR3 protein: CASSLAGNTIYF; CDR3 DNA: TGTGCCAGCAGCTTAGCTGGAAACACCATATATTTT
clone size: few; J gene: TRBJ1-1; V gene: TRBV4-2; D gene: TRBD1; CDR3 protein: CASSQDRSSEAFF; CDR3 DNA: TGTGCCAGCAGCCAGGACAGGTCGTCTGAAGCTTTCTTT
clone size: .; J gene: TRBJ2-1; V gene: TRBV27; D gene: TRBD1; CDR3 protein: CASSSGGYRGYNEQFF; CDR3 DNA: TGTGCCAGCAGTTCTGGAGGATACAGGGGCTACAATGAGCAGTTCTTC
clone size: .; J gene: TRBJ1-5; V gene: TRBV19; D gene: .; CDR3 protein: CASSIGGASFQPQHF; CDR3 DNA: TGTGCCAGTAGTATAGGCGGGGCCAGTTTTCAGCCCCAGCATTTT
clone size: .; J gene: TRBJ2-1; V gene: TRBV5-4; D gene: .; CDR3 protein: CASSLLTLSSYNEQFF; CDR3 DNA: TGTGCCAGCAGCTTGCTTACACTCAGCTCCTACAATGAGCAGTTCTTC
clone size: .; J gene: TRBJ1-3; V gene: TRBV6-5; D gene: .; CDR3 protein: CASSYSWVSGNTIYF; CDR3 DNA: TGTGCCAGCAGTTACTCGTGGGTCTCTGGAAACACCATATATTTT
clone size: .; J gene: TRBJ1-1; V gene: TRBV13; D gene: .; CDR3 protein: CASSLAGTEAFF; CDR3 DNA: TGTGCCAGCAGCTTAGCTGGCACTGAAGCTTTCTTT
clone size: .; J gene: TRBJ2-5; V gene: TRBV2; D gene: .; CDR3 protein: CASSEVVAEETQYF; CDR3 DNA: TGTGCCAGCAGTGAAGTGGTGGCAGAAGAGACCCAGTACTTC
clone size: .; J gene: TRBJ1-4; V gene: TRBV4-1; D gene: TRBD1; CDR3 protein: CASSPGTGGSWVHNEKLFF; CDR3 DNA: TGCGCCAGCAGCCCCGGGACAGGGGGAAGTTGGGTACATAATGAAAAACTGTTTTTT
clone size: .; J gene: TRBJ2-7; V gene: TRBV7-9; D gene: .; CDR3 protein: CASSSIYEQYF; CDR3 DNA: TGTGCCAGCAGCTCGATCTACGAGCAGTACTTC
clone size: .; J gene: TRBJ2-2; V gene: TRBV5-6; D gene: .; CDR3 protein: CASSHRDSGQNGELFF; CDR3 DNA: TGTGCCAGCAGCCACCGGGACAGCGGGCAAAACGGGGAGCTGTTTTTT
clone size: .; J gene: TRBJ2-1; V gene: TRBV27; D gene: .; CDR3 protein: CASRVTFLYNEQFF; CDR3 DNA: TGTGCCAGCAGGGTTACGTTCCTCTACAATGAGCAGTTCTTC
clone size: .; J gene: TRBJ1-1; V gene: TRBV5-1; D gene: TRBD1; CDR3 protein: CASRPTGGGNTEAFF; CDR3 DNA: TGCGCCAGCAGGCCAACAGGGGGCGGGAACACTGAAGCTTTCTTT
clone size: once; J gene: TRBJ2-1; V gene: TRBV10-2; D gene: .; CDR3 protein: CASTQNGAHEQFF; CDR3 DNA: TGCGCCAGCACCCAAAACGGGGCCCATGAGCAGTTCTTC
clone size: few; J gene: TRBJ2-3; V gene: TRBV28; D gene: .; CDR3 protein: CASSTGTFRTDTQYF; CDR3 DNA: TGTGCCAGCAGTACCGGGACTTTCCGCACAGATACGCAGTATTTT
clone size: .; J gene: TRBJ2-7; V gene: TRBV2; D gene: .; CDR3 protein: CASSVEGGGEQYF; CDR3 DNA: TGTGCCAGCAGTGTGGAGGGGGGAGGCGAGCAGTACTTC
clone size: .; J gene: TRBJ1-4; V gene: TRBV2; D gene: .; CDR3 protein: CASRSRNEKLFF; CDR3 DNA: TGTGCCAGCAGGAGCAGAAATGAAAAACTGTTTTTT
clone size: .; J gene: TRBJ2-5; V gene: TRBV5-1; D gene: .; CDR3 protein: CASRSGGWETQYF; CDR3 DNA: TGCGCCAGCAGATCCGGGGGTTGGGAGACCCAGTACTTC
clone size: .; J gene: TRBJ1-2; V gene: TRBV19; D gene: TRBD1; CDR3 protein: CASRIQGSYGYTF; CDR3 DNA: TGTGCCAGTAGGATACAGGGGAGCTATGGCTACACCTTC
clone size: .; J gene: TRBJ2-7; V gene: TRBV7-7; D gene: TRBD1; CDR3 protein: CASSLTPTGFYEQYF; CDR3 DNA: TGTGCCAGCAGCTTAACCCCGACAGGGTTCTACGAGCAGTACTTC
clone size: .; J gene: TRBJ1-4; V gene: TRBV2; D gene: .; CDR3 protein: CASSRTVAYEKLFF; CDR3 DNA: TGTGCCAGCAGCAGGACGGTTGCTTATGAAAAACTGTTTTTT
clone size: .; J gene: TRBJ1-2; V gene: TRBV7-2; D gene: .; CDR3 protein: CASSIGGNRANYGYTF; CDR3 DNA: TGTGCCAGCAGCATCGGCGGGAATCGGGCTAACTATGGCTACACCTTC
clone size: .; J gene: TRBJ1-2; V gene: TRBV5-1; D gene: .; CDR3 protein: CASSLAASIEGYTF; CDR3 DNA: TGCGCCAGCAGCTTGGCCGCAAGCATTGAGGGCTACACCTTC
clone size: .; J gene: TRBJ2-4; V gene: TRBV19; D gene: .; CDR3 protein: CANFRTVDAKNIQYF; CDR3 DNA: TGTGCCAACTTCCGGACAGTCGATGCCAAAAACATTCAGTACTTC
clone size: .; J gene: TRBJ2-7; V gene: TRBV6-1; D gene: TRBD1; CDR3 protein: CASSEWGQFGEQYF; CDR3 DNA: TGTGCCAGCAGTGAGTGGGGACAGTTCGGCGAGCAGTACTTC
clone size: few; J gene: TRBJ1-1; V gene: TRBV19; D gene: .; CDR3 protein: CASNEGIATEAFF; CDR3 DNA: TGTGCCAGTAACGAGGGGATAGCAACTGAAGCTTTCTTT
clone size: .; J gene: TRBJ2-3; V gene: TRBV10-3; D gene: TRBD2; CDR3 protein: CAISVTSASTDTQYF; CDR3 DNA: TGTGCCATCAGTGTTACTAGCGCTAGCACAGATACGCAGTATTTT
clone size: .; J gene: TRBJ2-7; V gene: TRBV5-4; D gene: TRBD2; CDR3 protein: CASSSSSLGTSGAAAYEQYF; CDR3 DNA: TGTGCCAGCAGCTCTAGCTCATTGGGGACTAGCGGGGCCGCTGCCTACGAGCAGTACTTC
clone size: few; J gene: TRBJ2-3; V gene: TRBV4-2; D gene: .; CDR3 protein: CASSQVITTDTQYF; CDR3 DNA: TGTGCCAGCAGCCAAGTCATAACCACAGATACGCAGTATTTT
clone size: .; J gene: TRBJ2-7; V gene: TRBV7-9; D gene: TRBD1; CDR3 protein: CASSKIGTVAYEQYF; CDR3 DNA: TGTGCCAGCAGCAAAATCGGGACAGTGGCGTACGAGCAGTACTTC
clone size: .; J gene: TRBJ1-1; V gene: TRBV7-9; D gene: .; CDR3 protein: CASSILYARGAFF; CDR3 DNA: TGTGCCAGCAGCATATTATACGCCAGGGGCGCTTTCTTT
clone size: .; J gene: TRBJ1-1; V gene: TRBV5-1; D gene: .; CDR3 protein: CASSFTGPTEAFF; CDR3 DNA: TGCGCCAGCAGCTTTACAGGTCCCACTGAAGCTTTCTTT
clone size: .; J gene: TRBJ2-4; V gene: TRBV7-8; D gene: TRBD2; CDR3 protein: CASSPAGILAKNIQYF; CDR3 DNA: TGTGCCAGCAGCCCAGCGGGGATACTAGCCAAAAACATTCAGTACTTC
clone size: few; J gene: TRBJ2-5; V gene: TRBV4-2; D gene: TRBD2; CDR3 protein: CASSLQAGGRQTQYF; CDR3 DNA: TGTGCCAGCAGCTTACAAGCGGGGGGGCGGCAGACCCAGTACTTC
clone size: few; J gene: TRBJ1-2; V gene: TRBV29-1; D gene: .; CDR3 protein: CSVTGTAYGYTF; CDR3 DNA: TGCAGCGTGACGGGGACGGCCTATGGCTACACCTTC
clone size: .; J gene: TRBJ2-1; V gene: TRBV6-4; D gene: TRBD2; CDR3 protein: CASSETLAGGVDEQFF; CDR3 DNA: TGTGCCAGCAGCGAAACGCTAGCGGGGGGGGTTGATGAGCAGTTCTTC
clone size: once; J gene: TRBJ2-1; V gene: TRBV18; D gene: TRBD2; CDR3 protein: CASSSGASGYNEQFF; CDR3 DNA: TGTGCCAGCTCGAGTGGGGCTAGCGGTTACAATGAGCAGTTCTTC
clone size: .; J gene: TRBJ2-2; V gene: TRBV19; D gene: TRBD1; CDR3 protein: CASNRDRVAGELFF; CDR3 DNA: TGTGCCAGCAACCGGGACAGGGTTGCTGGGGAGCTGTTTTTT
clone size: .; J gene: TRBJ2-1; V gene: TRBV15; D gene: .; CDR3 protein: CATSNKFRGLEQFF; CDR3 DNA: TGTGCCACCAGCAACAAATTTAGGGGCCTTGAGCAGTTCTTC
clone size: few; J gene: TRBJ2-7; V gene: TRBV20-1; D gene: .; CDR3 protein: CSATYYEQYF; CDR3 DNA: TGCAGTGCTACTTACTACGAGCAGTACTTC
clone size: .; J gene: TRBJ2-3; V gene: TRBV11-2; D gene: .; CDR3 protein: CASSLRSGSWGTDTQYF; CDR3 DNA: TGTGCCAGCAGCTTACGTTCCGGGAGCTGGGGCACAGATACGCAGTATTTT